A selection of T cell receptor beta chains follows, all from one sample in a study of cytomegalovirus exposure and HLA in healthy donors. The data were produced by immunoSEQ multiplex PCR, yet TCRdb's version contains in-frame clones alone and is incomplete. The profile shows fewer than 80,000 clones, under 96% of them singletons. Sequencing was done on a sample of PBMCs. These receptor sequences come from a woman aged 18-35 years in good health and CMV-seropositive. The conserved cysteine and the conserved F or W are not part of the CDR3 here. Fields, in order: J gene, V gene, CDR3 protein.

j_gene: TRBJ2-1
v_gene: TRBV11-3
CDR3aa: ASSLDLAGGINEQF

j_gene: TRBJ1-2
v_gene: TRBV5-1
CDR3aa: ASSRRGGGYT

j_gene: TRBJ2-7
v_gene: TRBV2
CDR3aa: ASSDGAGTYEQY

j_gene: TRBJ2-3
v_gene: TRBV2
CDR3aa: ASTPGGDTQY

j_gene: TRBJ1-3
v_gene: TRBV4-2
CDR3aa: ASSLDNAGNTIY

j_gene: TRBJ2-7
v_gene: TRBV4-3
CDR3aa: ASSQGYRGDYEQY

j_gene: TRBJ1-2
v_gene: TRBV5-6
CDR3aa: ASSGDRGQGYT

j_gene: TRBJ2-7
v_gene: TRBV2
CDR3aa: ASRQQGSSHYEQY

j_gene: TRBJ2-5
v_gene: TRBV5-1
CDR3aa: ASSSRHVETQY

j_gene: TRBJ2-5
v_gene: TRBV2
CDR3aa: ASSEGGTILSPETQY

j_gene: TRBJ1-1
v_gene: TRBV15
CDR3aa: ATHSPGSTEAF

j_gene: TRBJ2-3
v_gene: TRBV7-9
CDR3aa: ASRRDRTDTQY

j_gene: TRBJ1-5
v_gene: TRBV27
CDR3aa: ASSAPGQGSQPQH

j_gene: TRBJ2-1
v_gene: TRBV7-2
CDR3aa: ASSLIQGREF

j_gene: TRBJ2-3
v_gene: TRBV7-9
CDR3aa: ASSEGQGGTQY

j_gene: TRBJ2-7
v_gene: TRBV11-2
CDR3aa: ASSLGSGGSHEQY

j_gene: TRBJ2-3
v_gene: TRBV7-9
CDR3aa: ASSSFLAIDTQY

j_gene: TRBJ1-5
v_gene: TRBV19
CDR3aa: ASSLAGQASQPQH

j_gene: TRBJ2-1
v_gene: TRBV2
CDR3aa: ASSGQGFGEQF

j_gene: TRBJ2-3
v_gene: TRBV7-3
CDR3aa: ASSFDSGSTDTQY

j_gene: TRBJ2-7
v_gene: TRBV6-6
CDR3aa: ASTLSSGYEQY

j_gene: TRBJ2-7
v_gene: TRBV19
CDR3aa: ASSIDRSTGGEQY

j_gene: TRBJ2-4
v_gene: TRBV15
CDR3aa: ATSRDDLGGKGENIQY

j_gene: TRBJ2-3
v_gene: TRBV5-1
CDR3aa: ASSLDSVSTDTQY

j_gene: TRBJ1-1
v_gene: TRBV2
CDR3aa: ASTLLPWEDEGTEAF

j_gene: TRBJ2-2
v_gene: TRBV28
CDR3aa: ASTSTRVGTGELF

j_gene: TRBJ2-7
v_gene: TRBV28
CDR3aa: ASTGVYEQY

j_gene: TRBJ2-7
v_gene: TRBV29-1
CDR3aa: SANTGQGRMNEQY

j_gene: TRBJ1-4
v_gene: TRBV28
CDR3aa: ASSYGGTGFNEKLF

j_gene: TRBJ2-5
v_gene: TRBV7-3
CDR3aa: ASSLVGRTSGETQY

j_gene: TRBJ2-5
v_gene: TRBV7-9
CDR3aa: ASSPFSGQETQY

j_gene: TRBJ2-1
v_gene: TRBV10-3
CDR3aa: AISGTGGYNEQF

j_gene: TRBJ2-2
v_gene: TRBV28
CDR3aa: ASSPSAAGTGELF

j_gene: TRBJ2-2
v_gene: TRBV29-1
CDR3aa: SAAGERITGELF

j_gene: TRBJ2-3
v_gene: TRBV4-2
CDR3aa: ASSASGDTQY

j_gene: TRBJ2-7
v_gene: TRBV10-1
CDR3aa: ASSQEQGTYEQY

j_gene: TRBJ2-1
v_gene: TRBV7-9
CDR3aa: ASTGTSGINEQF

j_gene: TRBJ1-1
v_gene: TRBV18
CDR3aa: ASSPGTAAAF

j_gene: TRBJ2-1
v_gene: TRBV5-6
CDR3aa: ASSQALANEQF

j_gene: TRBJ1-2
v_gene: TRBV5-6
CDR3aa: ASSLDGTQAAYGYT

j_gene: TRBJ2-1
v_gene: TRBV4-3
CDR3aa: ASSQDKVRGRVEQF

j_gene: TRBJ2-7
v_gene: TRBV11-3
CDR3aa: ASSATSGQPYEQY

j_gene: TRBJ2-1
v_gene: TRBV21-1
CDR3aa: ASSIRRGVEDNEQF

j_gene: TRBJ2-7
v_gene: TRBV7-8
CDR3aa: ASSRRDEQY